These 28 T cell receptor beta chains were sequenced from one sample in a study of cytomegalovirus exposure and HLA in healthy donors. The PCR had 60 Vbeta and 13 Jbeta primers. Some clones are missing from TCRdb's copy, which holds only in-frame ones; the method was immunoSEQ multiplex PCR. The table records about 150,000 clones, approximately 68% of them present only once. Material for sequencing was PBMCs. The receptor source for this set is a man aged 40-55 years in good health and CMV-seronegative.

The chain has TRBV6-6 and TRBJ2-7; 7 bases agree with TRBD2. The CDR3 sequence is 13 residues long. Germline V gene data show CDR1 as MNHNY and CDR2 as SVGAGI (reference sequence). Trimming at V came to 5 bases and at J to 6 bases, leaving 7 bases not matched to a gene. The CDR3 DNA sequence: TGTGCCAGCAGTCGGGACCCGGGGGGCGAGCAGTACTTC. Residues: CASSRDPGGEQYF.

The chain carries TRBV7-2 and TRBJ1-5; D may be TRBD1 (6 bases). The germline V gene encodes CDR1 SGHTA and CDR2 FQGNSA. The V end lost 4 bases, the J end lost 4 bases, and 14 bases lay between the germline ends. The CDR3 sequence is 15 residues long. CDR3 region: CASSSGVAANQPQHF. For the CDR3, the DNA is TGTGCCAGCAGCTCAGGGGTAGCTGCTAATCAGCCCCAGCATTTT.

The CDR3 bases are TGTGCCAGCAGCCATGAGGGGGCGGGGGGCTACACCTTC. As protein: CASSHEGAGGYTF. The chain is built from TRBV27 and TRBJ1-2; 7 positions match TRBD1. V trimming: 6 bases; J trimming: 8 bases; junction bases outside the gene matches: 9. The germline gives CDR1 MNHEY, CDR2 SMNVEV (reference sequence). The CDR3 has 13 residues.

Here the CDR3 DNA reads TGTGCCAGCAGTCCCAGACTAGGAACCAGGGAGCTGTTTTTT. This gives the protein CASSPRLGTRELFF. V and J are TRBV6-5 and TRBJ2-2; weak D call: TRBD2 (6 bases). The germline CDR1 and CDR2 sequences are MNHEY and SVGAGI. V lost 5 bases and J lost 9, with 16 bases in between. The length of the CDR3 is 14 residues.

The chain carries TRBV27 and TRBJ2-1; TRBD2 agrees at 11 bases. Germline V CDR1 and CDR2: MNHEY, SMNVEV (reference sequence). J gave up 4 bases and V 4 bases, and 9 bases lay outside the gene matches. This CDR3 contains 17 residues. The CDR3 is CASSSQLAGEGYNEQFF. CDR3 nucleotide sequence: TGTGCCAGCAGTTCCCAACTAGCGGGAGAAGGTTACAATGAGCAGTTCTTC.

The V and J genes are TRBV5-6 and TRBJ1-2; TRBD1 agrees at 11 bases. J was trimmed by 4 bases and V by 1 base; bases with no gene match: 3. This CDR3 has 15 amino acids. Germline values: CDR1 SGHDT, CDR2 YYEEEE. The CDR3 nucleotides are TGTGCCAGCAGCTTGCCCGGGACAGGGGGCTATGGCTACACCTTC. It codes for CASSLPGTGGYGYTF. The full variable domain, with the rest looked up from reference TRBV5-6 and TRBJ1-2, is DAGVTQSPTHLIKTRGQQVTLRCSPKSGHDTVSWYQQALGQGPQFIFQYYEEEERQRGNFPDRFSGHQFPNYSSELNVNALLLGDSALYLCASSLPGTGGYGYTFGSGTRLTVV.

This chain links TRBV7-9 with TRBJ1-1; perhaps TRBD1 as D (6 bases). Germline values: CDR1 SEHNR, CDR2 FQNEAQ (reference sequence). There are 16 residues in the CDR3. V lost 5 bases and J lost 0, with 16 bases in between. This CDR3 is CASSLKGGIMNTEAFF. CDR3 bases: TGTGCCAGCAGCCTTAAAGGGGGTATCATGAACACTGAAGCTTTCTTT.

The table lists this clone with a few counts. This chain links TRBV2 with TRBJ2-7, with D possibly matching TRBD2 (6 bases). The CDR3 totals 14 residues. V was pared by 4 bases and J by 3 bases, with 13 bases between. In germline, CDR1 is SNHLY, CDR2 FYNNEI. This CDR3 reads CASSGLAKDYEQYF. The CDR3 DNA reads as TGTGCCAGCAGTGGGCTAGCGAAGGACTACGAGCAGTACTTC.

Notes on this clone: Its ends do not fully match the called genes, so a read error is possible. The chain employs TRBV10-2 and TRBJ2-7; possibly TRBD1 for D (6 bases). The CDR3 loop spans 14 amino acids. Germline assignment: CDR1 WSHSY and CDR2 SAAADI. CDR3 in amino acids: CAGRDGRGSYEQYF. In DNA, the CDR3 is TGCGCCGGCAGGGATGGCAGGGGTTCCTACGAGCAGTACTTC.

J is TRBJ1-5 and V is TRBV27; D unresolved. The CDR3 sequence is 18 residues long. V lost 7 bases and J lost 0, with 22 bases in between. The germline gives CDR1 MNHEY, CDR2 SMNVEV (reference sequence). This chain's CDR3 is CASKSRGRVIGSNQPQHF. In DNA, the CDR3 is TGTGCCAGCAAATCACGGGGTCGGGTGATAGGTAGCAATCAGCCCCAGCATTTT.

The genes are TRBV15 and TRBJ2-7; D possibly corresponds to TRBD2 (6 bases). V was trimmed by 0 bases and J by 6 bases, leaving 15 bases between them. The CDR3 runs 15 residues. Per the germline V gene, CDR1 is LNHNV and CDR2 is YYDKDF (reference sequence). CDR3 in DNA: TGTGCCACCAGCAGAGATAGAGGGGAGGCAGGCGAGCAGTACTTC. Translated: CATSRDRGEAGEQYF.

The J gene is TRBJ2-7, the V gene TRBV6-6; TRBD2 matches at 8 bases. Germline trimming cut 6 bases from V and 3 bases from J; bases unmatched to any gene: 4. This CDR3 has 13 residues. Germline assignment: CDR1 MNHNY and CDR2 SVGAGI (reference sequence). CDR3 nucleotide sequence: TGTGCCAGCAGCCGAACTAGCGGCTACGAGCAGTACTTC. Its translation is CASSRTSGYEQYF.

The gene calls are TRBV29-1 and TRBJ1-4, with 9 nucleotides matching TRBD1. The trim removed 3 bases at V and 11 bases at J, leaving 13 bases unmatched. Germline V lookup: CDR1 SQVTM, CDR2 ANQGSEA. The CDR3 length is 15 residues. The DNA of the CDR3 is TGCAGCGTTGATATAGGAGGGACAGGGACGAGCAAACTGTTTTTT. Its translation is CSVDIGGTGTSKLFF. Full variable domain (missing parts from reference TRBV29-1 and TRBJ1-4): SAVISQKPSRDICQRGTSLTIQCQVDSQVTMMFWYRQQPGQSLTLIATANQGSEATYESGFVIDKFPISRPNLTFSTLTVSNMSPEDSSIYLCSVDIGGTGTSKLFFGSGTQLSVL.

CDR3 in amino acids: CASSSPDLEAFF. The CDR3 coding sequence is TGTGCCAGCAGCTCCCCCGACTTGGAAGCTTTCTTT. This chain joins TRBV5-6 and TRBJ1-1; D is uncertain. Germline CDR1 reads SGHDT; CDR2 reads YYEEEE. V was shortened by 3 bases and J by 8 bases, with 11 bases between the two germline ends. The CDR3 length is 12 residues.

V is TRBV7-2 and J is TRBJ2-3; 7 nucleotides align to TRBD2. The trim removed 5 bases at V and 1 base at J, leaving 3 bases unmatched. The CDR3 consists of 14 residues. The germline CDR1 and CDR2 sequences are SGHTA and FQGNSA. The CDR3 protein is CASSQGLGTDTQYF. CDR3 nucleotide sequence: TGTGCCAGCAGCCAAGGACTAGGCACAGATACGCAGTATTTT. The variable domain in full, completed from reference TRBV7-2 and TRBJ2-3, reads GAGVSQSPSNKVTEKGKDVELRCDPISGHTALYWYRQSLGQGLEFLIYFQGNSAPDKSGLPSDRFSAERTGGSVSTLTIQRTQQEDSAVYLCASSQGLGTDTQYFGPGTRLTVL.

The chain couples TRBV4-3 to TRBJ2-1, with D perhaps matching TRBD2 (5 bases). Germline values: CDR1 LGHNA, CDR2 YSLEER. There are 17 residues in the CDR3. Trimming cost V 1 base and J 0 bases, with 13 bases left between them. This chain's CDR3 is CASSQGAVASSYNEQFF. The DNA of the CDR3 is TGCGCCAGCAGCCAAGGGGCAGTAGCGAGCTCCTACAATGAGCAGTTCTTC.

V usage is TRBV25-1 and J usage is TRBJ1-5, with D unresolved. This CDR3 comprises 14 residues. Trimming removed 3 bases from V and 3 bases from J, with 9 bases in between. Germline V gene lookup returns CDR1 MGHDK and CDR2 SYGVNS. CDR3 loop: CASSDGGFNQPQHF. CDR3 DNA: TGTGCCAGCAGTGACGGCGGATTCAATCAGCCCCAGCATTTT.

The chain links TRBV10-3 to TRBJ2-1, with 8 bases identical to TRBD1. Germline CDR1 and CDR2: ENHRY and SYGVKD. This CDR3 spans 14 amino acids. V lost 8 bases, J lost 3 bases, and 6 bases stayed unmatched. CDR3 in DNA: TGTGCCATCTCTGCACAGGGGGACTACAATGAGCAGTTCTTC. It yields the protein CAISAQGDYNEQFF.

This rearrangement joins TRBV6-5 to TRBJ2-6, with D tentatively TRBD1 (6 bases). The germline CDR1 and CDR2 sequences are MNHEY and SVGAGI. Trimming stripped 5 bases from V and 2 bases from J, with 10 bases between. The CDR3 contains 15 residues. The CDR3 protein is CASSPTGTGANVLTF. The DNA of the CDR3 is TGTGCCAGCAGTCCTACAGGGACTGGGGCCAACGTCCTGACTTTC.

V is TRBV15 and J is TRBJ2-7; 8 bases are a match to TRBD2. The germline V gene has CDR1 LNHNV and CDR2 YYDKDF (reference sequence). With V trimmed by 5 bases and J by 2 bases, 8 bases remained unmatched. The CDR3 has 15 amino acids. For the CDR3, the DNA is TGTGCCACCAGCTTCCAGCGGGGGTCCCCCTACGAGCAGTACTTC. It yields the protein CATSFQRGSPYEQYF. Full variable domain (missing parts from reference TRBV15 and TRBJ2-7): DAMVIQNPRYQVTQFGKPVTLSCSQTLNHNVMYWYQQKSSQAPKLLFHYYDKDFNNEADTPDNFQSRRPNTSFCFLDIRSPGLGDTAMYLCATSFQRGSPYEQYFGPGTRLTVT.

The chain employs TRBV5-1 and TRBJ1-1; no reliable D call. Germline CDR1 reads SGHRS; CDR2 reads YFSETQ. V was trimmed by 4 bases and J by 0 bases, leaving 13 bases between them. This CDR3 spans 15 amino acids. This CDR3 is CASSRTRNMNTEAFF. The CDR3 bases are TGCGCCAGCAGCCGAACCCGCAACATGAACACTGAAGCTTTCTTT.

The J gene is TRBJ2-3, the V gene TRBV7-2, with unresolved D. V lost 6 bases to trimming and J lost 4 bases, with 14 bases between them. Germline CDR1 and CDR2: SGHTA and FQGNSA. The CDR3 totals 14 residues. The CDR3 here is CASSLRRPADTQYF. The CDR3 DNA reads as TGTGCCAGCAGTTTGAGGAGACCCGCAGATACGCAGTATTTT. The entire variable domain, with the rest obtained from reference TRBV7-2 and TRBJ2-3, is as follows: GAGVSQSPSNKVTEKGKDVELRCDPISGHTALYWYRQSLGQGLEFLIYFQGNSAPDKSGLPSDRFSAERTGGSVSTLTIQRTQQEDSAVYLCASSLRRPADTQYFGPGTRLTVL.

This chain uses TRBV7-9 with TRBJ2-5; the match to TRBD2 covers 7 bases. With V trimmed by 7 bases and J by 2 bases, 13 bases remained unmatched. Germline assignment: CDR1 SEHNR and CDR2 FQNEAQ (reference sequence). The CDR3 runs 16 residues. The CDR3 protein is CASTWREGSGQETQYF. Written as DNA, the CDR3 is TGTGCCAGCACCTGGAGGGAGGGGTCGGGACAAGAGACCCAGTACTTC.

This clone has only a few counts. This chain links TRBV5-1 with TRBJ2-5; 7 bases fit TRBD2. The germline CDR1 and CDR2 sequences are SGHRS and YFSETQ. With V trimmed by 4 bases and J by 5 bases, 8 bases remained unmatched. The CDR3 is 14 amino acids. The CDR3: CASSPGGSLETQYF. DNA of the CDR3: TGCGCCAGCAGCCCGGGGGGATCCTTGGAGACCCAGTACTTC.

The chain joins TRBV18 to TRBJ1-1; 7 bases line up with TRBD1. Germline lookup yields CDR1 KGHSH and CDR2 LQKENI. This CDR3 is built from 15 residues. The junction had 6 bases not matched to a gene; V was cut back by 5 bases and J by 0 bases. CDR3 protein: CASSFTGQLNTEAFF. CDR3 in DNA: TGTGCCAGCTCATTTACGGGACAGTTGAACACTGAAGCTTTCTTT.

This clone was seen a handful of times. This chain links TRBV7-9 with TRBJ1-1; a weak D match, TRBD1 (5 bases). The CDR3 runs to 18 residues. Trimming cost V 1 base and J 2 bases, with 20 bases left between them. Per the germline V gene, CDR1 is SEHNR and CDR2 is FQNEAQ (reference sequence). CDR3 amino acids: CASSLVRSLQGSNTEAFF. The DNA of the CDR3 is TGTGCCAGCAGCTTAGTGAGATCCCTGCAGGGAAGCAACACTGAAGCTTTCTTT.

CDR3 bases: TGTGCCAGCAGTTACTCGTACCGGGGGGGCTACACCTTC. It encodes CASSYSYRGGYTF. The chain employs TRBV6-5 and TRBJ1-2, with D tentatively TRBD1 (5 bases). The CDR3 sequence is 13 residues long. V gave up 0 bases and J gave up 8 bases, with 10 bases separating them. Germline loops: CDR1 MNHEY, CDR2 SVGAGI.

This clone was found a few times. V gene TRBV29-1 combines with J gene TRBJ1-2; D call uncertain. CDR3 size: 11 residues. Germline lookup yields CDR1 SQVTM and CDR2 ANQGSEA. Trimming stripped 7 bases from V and 8 bases from J, with 14 bases between. The CDR3, as DNA: TGCAGCGCCGCCCGGGTAAGCGGCTACACCTTC. Its translation: CSAARVSGYTF.